This T cell receptor (beta chain) was recovered during a study of identifying expanded T cells in peripheral blood. Study findings and constraints: Over about two and four weeks, about 16.4 and 19 clones changed, versus around 1.2 between replicates.

Healthy donors had no documented immune events, such as infections, while sampled. A remark on this clone: Its antigen is undetermined.

Data came from immunoSEQ multiplex PCR; TCRdb stores just in-frame clones and leaves some out. Here the sample spans around 120,000 clones, 75% to 90% being singletons. Sequencing input: blood. This clonotype originated in a person aged 18 to 75 in good health.

CDR3 coding DNA: TGTGCCAGCAGTGAAAGGGGTTACAATGAGCAGTTCTTC. It specifies CASSERGYNEQFF. The V and J genes are TRBV2 and TRBJ2-1; D may be TRBD1 (5 bases). The V end was cut by 2 bases, the J end by 4 bases, with 6 bases between. Germline CDR1 and CDR2: SNHLY and FYNNEI. CDR3 length: 13 amino acids. Based on the CDR3 plus reference TRBV2 and TRBJ2-1, the full variable domain is EPEVTQTPSHQVTQMGQEVILRCVPISNHLYFYWYRQILGQKVEFLVSFYNNEISEKSEIFDDQFSVERPDGSNFTLKIRSTKLEDSAMYFCASSERGYNEQFFGPGTRLTVL.